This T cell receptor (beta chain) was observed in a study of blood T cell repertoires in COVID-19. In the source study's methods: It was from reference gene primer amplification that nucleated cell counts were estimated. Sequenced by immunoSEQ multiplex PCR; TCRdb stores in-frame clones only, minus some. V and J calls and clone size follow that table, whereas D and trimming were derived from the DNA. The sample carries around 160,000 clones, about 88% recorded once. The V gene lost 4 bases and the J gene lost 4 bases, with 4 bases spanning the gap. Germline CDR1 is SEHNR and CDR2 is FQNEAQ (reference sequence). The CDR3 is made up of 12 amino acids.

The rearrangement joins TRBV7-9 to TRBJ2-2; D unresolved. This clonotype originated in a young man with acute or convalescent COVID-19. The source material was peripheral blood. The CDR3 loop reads CASSSRTGELFF. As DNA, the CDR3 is TGTGCCAGCAGCTCTCGCACCGGGGAGCTGTTTTTT.